The 23 T cell receptor beta chains given below trace back to one sample, sequenced in a study of OX40 agonist ivuxolimab in advanced cancers. Clones were read by immunoSEQ multiplex PCR, and TCRdb kept only the in-frame ones, dropping some. In the table there are about 30,000 clones, approximately 90% of which are singletons. Sequences were derived from CD4+ or CD8+ T cells sorted from blood, sampled in a trial of the OX40 agonist ivuxolimab. The receptors were sampled from an adult with an advanced solid tumor such as melanoma, head and neck, liver or kidney cancer.

The chain has TRBV6-1 and TRBJ1-1; D remains ambiguous. Per the germline V gene, CDR1 is MNHNS and CDR2 is SASEGT. CDR3 length: 15 residues. V was shortened by 0 bases and J by 1 base, with 9 bases between the two germline ends. This CDR3 is CASSEAGRTNTEAFF. CDR3 nucleotide sequence: TGTGCCAGCAGTGAAGCGGGCCGGACGAACACTGAAGCTTTCTTT.

The chain links TRBV7-2 to TRBJ1-1; D not resolved. Trimming removed 7 bases from V and 11 bases from J, with 14 bases in between. CDR3 length: 11 amino acids. CDR1 and CDR2 from the germline V gene are SGHTA and FQGNSA. CDR3 sequence (DNA): TGTGCCAGCACCTTCGGGGTTTTGGCTTTCTTT. It is translated as CASTFGVLAFF.

The DNA of the CDR3 is TGTGCTAGTGGTTTGGTAGGCACTGAAGCTTTCTTT. Amino acid sequence: CASGLVGTEAFF. The genes are TRBV12-5 and TRBJ1-1; D gene uncertain. CDR3 length: 12 amino acids. Germline V gives CDR1 LGHNT, CDR2 FRNRAP. Trimming cost V 0 bases and J 4 bases, with 3 bases left between them.

The sample holds one count of this clone. The genes are TRBV10-3 and TRBJ2-7; 10 bases match TRBD2. Trimming took 0 bases from V and 4 from J; bases not matched to a gene: 6. CDR1 is ENHRY and CDR2 is SYGVKD in the germline V gene. This CDR3 comprises 16 residues. The CDR3 loop is CAISESRLAGVYEQYF. The CDR3 region has the DNA TGTGCCATCAGTGAGTCGAGGCTAGCGGGAGTTTACGAGCAGTACTTC.

The chain uses TRBV27 and TRBJ2-7; 7 nucleotides match TRBD1. This CDR3 has 14 residues. Germline CDR1 reads MNHEY; CDR2 reads SMNVEV (reference sequence). With 3 bases clipped from V and 4 bases from J, the junction kept 6 bases outside the gene matches. CDR3 DNA: TGTGCCAGCAGTTTCGGGACAGATCCGTACGAGCAGTACTTC. Translating it yields CASSFGTDPYEQYF.

The chain carries TRBV4-1 and TRBJ2-3; D is undetermined. The germline V gene encodes CDR1 MGHRA and CDR2 YSYEKL. This CDR3 is 17 amino acids long. V lost 1 base to trimming and J lost 0 bases, with 14 bases between them. The CDR3 protein is CASSQVWYGNSTDTQYF. The DNA for the CDR3 is TGCGCCAGCAGCCAAGTATGGTACGGAAACAGCACAGATACGCAGTATTTT.

The CDR3: CASSDPGQGGPGETQYF. CDR3 DNA sequence: TGCGCCAGCAGTGACCCGGGACAGGGGGGCCCAGGGGAGACCCAGTACTTC. The J gene is TRBJ2-5, the V gene TRBV10-2, with 11 positions matching TRBD1. Germline assignment: CDR1 WSHSY and CDR2 SAAADI. There are 17 residues in the CDR3. V was clipped by 3 bases and J by 5 bases; unmatched bases: 11.

This clone was found a few times. The rearrangement uses TRBV5-1 and TRBJ2-7; 7 bases line up with TRBD1. The CDR3 spans 14 residues. In germline, CDR1 is SGHRS, CDR2 YFSETQ. V was clipped by 4 bases and J by 6 bases; unmatched bases: 10. The CDR3 sequence: CASSILGQDREQYF. The CDR3 nucleotides read TGCGCCAGCAGCATCCTCGGACAGGACCGCGAGCAGTACTTC.

The chain is built from TRBV7-9 and TRBJ1-2; D remains ambiguous. The CDR3 loop spans 13 amino acids. V dropped 0 bases and J dropped 6 bases, with 8 bases sitting between them. Germline V gene sequence: CDR1 SEHNR, CDR2 FQNEAQ (reference sequence). The CDR3 region is CASSLAPSDGYTF. The CDR3 DNA follows: TGTGCCAGCAGCTTAGCCCCTTCCGATGGCTACACCTTC.

The chain links TRBV5-4 to TRBJ1-2; D perhaps matches TRBD1 (6 bases). Trimming removed 1 base from V and 3 bases from J, with 10 bases in between. Germline V gives CDR1 SGHNT, CDR2 YYREEE (reference sequence). CDR3 length: 14 residues. The CDR3 reads CASSLMGADYGYTF. For the CDR3, the DNA is TGTGCCAGCAGCTTGATGGGGGCAGACTATGGCTACACCTTC.

This clone appeared a few times. This chain uses TRBV6-5 with TRBJ2-1, with TRBD2 matching 9 bases. The CDR3 totals 15 residues. The V segment lost 1 base and the J segment 4 bases; nucleotides outside the gene matches: 2. Germline lookup yields CDR1 MNHEY and CDR2 SVGAGI. For the CDR3, the DNA is TGTGCCAGCAGTTACTTAGCGGGAGCATACAATGAGCAGTTCTTC. As protein: CASSYLAGAYNEQFF.

This clone has only a few counts. V gene TRBV9 combines with J gene TRBJ2-3; D ambiguous. This CDR3 region has 13 residues. Deletions cut 3 bases from V and 4 bases from J, with 9 bases between. Germline-derived CDR1 and CDR2 are SGDLS and YYNGEE. DNA for the CDR3: TGTGCCAGCAGCGCCCCAGATTCAGATACGCAGTATTTT. This gives the protein CASSAPDSDTQYF.

As to this clone: Other DNA sequences in this sample translate to the same CDR3. This chain connects TRBV27 to TRBJ2-1; 11 bases match TRBD2. Germline V gene data show CDR1 as MNHEY and CDR2 as SMNVEV (reference sequence). This CDR3 has 15 residues. V shed 2 bases and J 5 bases; nucleotides not matched to a gene: 2. CDR3 nucleotides: TGTGCCAGCAGTTTAGGGACTAGCGGTAACAATGAGCAGTTCTTC. Translating it yields CASSLGTSGNNEQFF.

The rearrangement joins TRBV15 to TRBJ2-1, with a tentative D call TRBD2 (6 bases). Germline V gene data show CDR1 as LNHNV and CDR2 as YYDKDF (reference sequence). The length of the CDR3 is 13 residues. Trimming took off 4 bases at V and 8 bases at J, with 12 bases between the two ends. CDR3 sequence reads: CATSMSRLDEQFF. The CDR3 DNA is TGTGCCACCAGCATGTCTAGACTAGATGAGCAGTTCTTC.

This sequence joins TRBV7-9 and TRBJ1-3; 7 nucleotides line up with TRBD1. Germline values: CDR1 SEHNR, CDR2 FQNEAQ (reference sequence). The CDR3 covers 18 residues. Unmatched junction bases numbered 13, after V lost 3 bases and J lost 2 bases. The CDR3 loop reads CASSFEKGTAEAGNTIYF. The CDR3 nucleotides read TGTGCCAGCAGCTTCGAGAAAGGGACAGCGGAGGCTGGAAACACCATATATTTT.

The V and J genes are TRBV14 and TRBJ2-7, with TRBD2 matching over 7 bases. The ends lost 1 base at V and 1 base at J; junction bases unmatched: 7. This CDR3 spans 16 amino acids. Germline CDR1 reads SGHDN; CDR2 reads FVKESK. The CDR3 coding sequence is TGTGCCAGCAGCCAAGTATTCTCGCGGGAGTCCTACGAGCAGTACTTC. It is translated as CASSQVFSRESYEQYF.

The V call is TRBV19, the J call TRBJ1-2; TRBD1 agrees at 9 bases. J lost 2 bases, V lost 5 bases, and 3 bases had no gene match. Germline CDR1 is LNHDA and CDR2 is SQIVND (reference sequence). The CDR3 has 14 residues. The CDR3 is CASSAGQGNYGYTF. CDR3 DNA: TGTGCCAGTAGTGCCGGACAGGGGAACTATGGCTACACCTTC.

The chain carries TRBV11-3 and TRBJ2-1; 8 bases match TRBD2. Germline-derived CDR1 and CDR2 are SGHNT and YENEEA. This CDR3 region has 18 residues. Trimming removed 0 bases from V and 2 bases from J; junction bases left unmatched: 9. CDR3 in amino acids: CASSLDPASGWPYNEQFF. The DNA for the CDR3 is TGTGCCAGCAGCTTAGATCCGGCTAGCGGGTGGCCCTACAATGAGCAGTTCTTC.

The chain is built from TRBV25-1 and TRBJ2-2; possible D gene TRBD1, 6 bases. V was trimmed by 7 bases and J by 2 bases, leaving 17 bases between them. The V gene's germline CDR1 is MGHDK and CDR2 SYGVNS. The CDR3 runs 16 residues. CDR3 sequence reads: CASTHGTTLNTGELFF. The CDR3 region has the DNA TGTGCCAGCACCCACGGGACAACCTTAAACACCGGGGAGCTGTTTTTT.

The genes are TRBV7-6 and TRBJ2-3; D unresolved. Germline CDR1 reads SGHVS; CDR2 reads FNYEAQ. Trimming left V 4 bases short and J 8 bases short, with 13 bases between. This CDR3 comprises 13 residues. The CDR3 coding sequence is TGTGCCAGCAGCTCGCAGACCCACTCTACGCAGTATTTT. Translated: CASSSQTHSTQYF.

V usage is TRBV7-9 and J usage is TRBJ2-7; D is uncertain. Germline-derived CDR1 and CDR2 are SEHNR and FQNEAQ (reference sequence). This CDR3 has 13 residues. Trimming removed 3 bases from V and 3 bases from J, with 9 bases in between. CDR3 protein: CASSFELRYEQYF. CDR3 DNA: TGTGCCAGCAGCTTTGAACTTCGCTACGAGCAGTACTTC.

The chain combines TRBV6-5 with TRBJ2-7; D remains ambiguous. Per the germline V gene, CDR1 is MNHEY and CDR2 is SVGAGI. The CDR3 extends over 13 amino acids. V was clipped by 0 bases and J by 7 bases, with 10 bases between them. The CDR3 region is CASSYSAWEEQYF. Written as DNA, the CDR3 is TGTGCCAGCAGTTACTCCGCGTGGGAAGAGCAGTACTTC.

The chain combines TRBV11-3 with TRBJ1-1; TRBD1 is a possible D gene (6 bases). The CDR3 is 15 residues long. CDR1 is SGHNT and CDR2 is YENEEA in the germline V gene. The V end lost 5 bases, the J end lost 2 bases, and 15 bases lay between the germline ends. The CDR3 DNA is TGTGCCAGCAGCCCGTGGACAGCAACCAACACTGAAGCTTTCTTT. Its protein product is CASSPWTATNTEAFF.